This T cell receptor beta chain was sequenced during a study of blood T cell repertoires in COVID-19. CDR1 and CDR2 (germline): SGHDN, FVKESK. The V gene end was trimmed by 4 bases and the J gene end by 4 bases; junction bases not matched to a gene: 5. This CDR3 region has 14 residues. TCRdb keeps only in-frame clones here, not all; method: immunoSEQ multiplex PCR. The repertoire holds about 330,000 clones, with about 86% as singletons. Sequencing was performed on peripheral blood. The receptor comes from a woman aged 50 to 60 with acute or convalescent COVID-19. The chain recombines TRBV14 with TRBJ1-2; 8 nucleotides match TRBD1. The CDR3: CASSPSDRAYGYTF. The DNA of the CDR3 is TGTGCCAGCAGCCCGTCGGACAGGGCCTATGGCTACACCTTC.